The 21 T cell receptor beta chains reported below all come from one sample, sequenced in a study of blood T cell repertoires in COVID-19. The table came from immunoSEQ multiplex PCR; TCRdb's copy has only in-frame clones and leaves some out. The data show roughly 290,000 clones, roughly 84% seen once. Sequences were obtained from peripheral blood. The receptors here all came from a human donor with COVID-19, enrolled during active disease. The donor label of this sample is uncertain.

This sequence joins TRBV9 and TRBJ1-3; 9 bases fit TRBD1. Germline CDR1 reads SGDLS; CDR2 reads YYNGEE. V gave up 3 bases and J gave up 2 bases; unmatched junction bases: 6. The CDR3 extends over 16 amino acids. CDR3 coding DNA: TGTGCCAGCAGCGCCGGGGACAGGGAGCCTGGAAACACCATATATTTT. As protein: CASSAGDREPGNTIYF.

The CDR3 reads CAWSVSDSAVINQPQHF. DNA for the CDR3: TGTGCCTGGAGTGTATCTGACAGCGCCGTTATCAATCAGCCCCAGCATTTT. The J gene is TRBJ1-5, the V gene TRBV30; D possibly corresponds to TRBD1 (5 bases). V lost 0 bases to trimming and J lost 3 bases, with 18 bases between them. The CDR3 runs to 17 residues. Germline lookup yields CDR1 GTSNPN and CDR2 SVGIG (reference sequence).

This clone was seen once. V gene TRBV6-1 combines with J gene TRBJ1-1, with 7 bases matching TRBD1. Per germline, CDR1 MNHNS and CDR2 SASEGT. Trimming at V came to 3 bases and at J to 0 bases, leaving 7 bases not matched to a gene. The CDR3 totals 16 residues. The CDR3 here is CASSDPRGQLNTEAFF. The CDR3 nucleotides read TGTGCCAGCAGTGACCCAAGGGGACAGTTGAACACTGAAGCTTTCTTT.

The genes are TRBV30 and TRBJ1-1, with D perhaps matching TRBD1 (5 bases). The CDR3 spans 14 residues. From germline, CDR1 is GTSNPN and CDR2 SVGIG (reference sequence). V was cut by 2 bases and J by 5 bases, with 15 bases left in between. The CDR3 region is CAWSPGRGGTEAFF. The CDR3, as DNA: TGTGCCTGGAGTCCAGGGCGGGGTGGGACTGAAGCTTTCTTT.

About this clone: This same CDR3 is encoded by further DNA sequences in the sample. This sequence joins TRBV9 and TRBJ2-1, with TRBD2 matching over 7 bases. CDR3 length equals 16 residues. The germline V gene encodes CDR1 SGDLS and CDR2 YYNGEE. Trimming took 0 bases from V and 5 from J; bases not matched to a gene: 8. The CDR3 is CASSVALAETDNEQFF. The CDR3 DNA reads TGTGCCAGCAGCGTAGCGCTAGCGGAGACCGACAATGAGCAGTTCTTC. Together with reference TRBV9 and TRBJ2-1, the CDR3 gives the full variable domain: DSGVTQTPKHLITATGQRVTLRCSPRSGDLSVYWYQQSLDQGLQFLIQYYNGEERAKGNILERFSAQQFPDLHSELNLSSLELGDSALYFCASSVALAETDNEQFFGPGTRLTVL.

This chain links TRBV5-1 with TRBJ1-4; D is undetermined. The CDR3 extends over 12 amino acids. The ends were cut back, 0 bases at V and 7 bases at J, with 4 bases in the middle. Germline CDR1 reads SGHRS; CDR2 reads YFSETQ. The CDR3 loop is CASSLGGEKLFF. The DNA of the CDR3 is TGCGCCAGCAGCTTGGGAGGTGAAAAACTGTTTTTT.

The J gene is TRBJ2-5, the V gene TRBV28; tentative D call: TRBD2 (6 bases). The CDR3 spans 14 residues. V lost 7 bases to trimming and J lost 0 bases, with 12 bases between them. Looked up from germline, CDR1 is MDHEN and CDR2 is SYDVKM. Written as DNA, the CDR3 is TGTGCCAGCAATCTGGGAGGAAACCAAGAGACCCAGTACTTC. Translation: CASNLGGNQETQYF.

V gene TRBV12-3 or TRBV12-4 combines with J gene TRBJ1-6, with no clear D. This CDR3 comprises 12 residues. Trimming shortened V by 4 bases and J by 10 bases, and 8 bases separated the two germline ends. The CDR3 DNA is TGTGCCAGCAGTTCCCGGGGATCACCCCTCCACTTT. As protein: CASSSRGSPLHF.

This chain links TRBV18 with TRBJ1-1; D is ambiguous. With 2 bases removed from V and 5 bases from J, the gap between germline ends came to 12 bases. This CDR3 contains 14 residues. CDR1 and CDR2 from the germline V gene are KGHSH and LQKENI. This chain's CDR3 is CASSPYEGGTEAFF. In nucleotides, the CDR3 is TGTGCCAGCTCACCATATGAGGGCGGAACTGAAGCTTTCTTT.

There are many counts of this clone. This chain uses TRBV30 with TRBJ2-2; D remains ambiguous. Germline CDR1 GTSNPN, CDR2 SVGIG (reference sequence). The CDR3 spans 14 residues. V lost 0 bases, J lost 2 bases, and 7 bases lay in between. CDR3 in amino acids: CAWSVQVNTGELFF. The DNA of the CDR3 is TGTGCCTGGAGTGTCCAGGTAAACACCGGGGAGCTGTTTTTT.

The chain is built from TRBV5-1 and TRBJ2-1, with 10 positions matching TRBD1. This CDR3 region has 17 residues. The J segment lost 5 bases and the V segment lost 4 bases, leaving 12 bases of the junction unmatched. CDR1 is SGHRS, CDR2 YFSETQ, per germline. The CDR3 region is CASSGLLPGQGHNEQFF. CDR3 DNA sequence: TGCGCCAGCAGCGGTCTACTTCCGGGACAGGGGCACAATGAGCAGTTCTTC.

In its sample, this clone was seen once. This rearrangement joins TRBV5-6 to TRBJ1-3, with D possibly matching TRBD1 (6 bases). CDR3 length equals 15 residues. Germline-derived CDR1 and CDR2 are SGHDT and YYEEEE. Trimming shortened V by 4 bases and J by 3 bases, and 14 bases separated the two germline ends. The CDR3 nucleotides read TGTGCCAGCAGCCGCAGGGGAATAGATGGAAACACCATATATTTT. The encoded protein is CASSRRGIDGNTIYF.

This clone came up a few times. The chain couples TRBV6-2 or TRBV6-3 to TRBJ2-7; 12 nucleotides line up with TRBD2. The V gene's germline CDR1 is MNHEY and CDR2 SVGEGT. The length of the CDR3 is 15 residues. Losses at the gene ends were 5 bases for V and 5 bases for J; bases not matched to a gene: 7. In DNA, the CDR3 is TGTGCCAGCAGTCGCCTAGCGGGGGGGATTAACGAGCAGTACTTC. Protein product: CASSRLAGGINEQYF.

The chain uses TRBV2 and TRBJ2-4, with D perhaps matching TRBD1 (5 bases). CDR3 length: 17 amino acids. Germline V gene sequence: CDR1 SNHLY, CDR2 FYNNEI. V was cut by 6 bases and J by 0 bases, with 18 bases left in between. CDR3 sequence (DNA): TGTGCCAGCAGGGCCAACAGGCTTCTACTAGCCAAAAACATTCAGTACTTC. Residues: CASRANRLLLAKNIQYF.

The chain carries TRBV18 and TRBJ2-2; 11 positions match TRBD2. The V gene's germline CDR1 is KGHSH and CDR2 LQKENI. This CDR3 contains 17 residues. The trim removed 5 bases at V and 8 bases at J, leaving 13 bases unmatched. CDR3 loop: CASSSRLAGMSPGELFF. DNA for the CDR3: TGTGCCAGCTCATCAAGACTAGCGGGAATGTCTCCGGGGGAGCTGTTTTTT. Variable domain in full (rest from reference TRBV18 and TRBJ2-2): NAGVMQNPRHLVRRRGQEARLRCSPMKGHSHVYWYRQLPEEGLKFMVYLQKENIIDESGMPKERFSAEFPKEGPSILRIQQVVRGDSAAYFCASSSRLAGMSPGELFFGEGSRLTVL.

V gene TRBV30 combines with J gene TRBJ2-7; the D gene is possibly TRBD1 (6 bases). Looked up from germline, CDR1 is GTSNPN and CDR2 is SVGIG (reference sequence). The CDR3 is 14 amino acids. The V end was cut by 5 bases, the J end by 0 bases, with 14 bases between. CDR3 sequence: CAWGRGPTSYEQYF. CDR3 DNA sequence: TGTGCCTGGGGCAGGGGCCCCACCTCCTACGAGCAGTACTTC.

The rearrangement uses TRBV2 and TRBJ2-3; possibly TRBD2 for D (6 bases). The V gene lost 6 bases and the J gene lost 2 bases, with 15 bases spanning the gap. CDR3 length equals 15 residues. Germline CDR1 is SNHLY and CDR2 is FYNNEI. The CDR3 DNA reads TGTGCCAGCAGAACTAGCCCCGGACCCACAGATACGCAGTATTTT. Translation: CASRTSPGPTDTQYF.

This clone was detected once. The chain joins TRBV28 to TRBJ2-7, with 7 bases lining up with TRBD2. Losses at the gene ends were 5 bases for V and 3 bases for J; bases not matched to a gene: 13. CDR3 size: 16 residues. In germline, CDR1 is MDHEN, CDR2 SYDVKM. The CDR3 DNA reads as TGTGCCAGCAGTCCCTCCTCGGCGGGAGAGCTCTACGAGCAGTACTTC. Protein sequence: CASSPSSAGELYEQYF.

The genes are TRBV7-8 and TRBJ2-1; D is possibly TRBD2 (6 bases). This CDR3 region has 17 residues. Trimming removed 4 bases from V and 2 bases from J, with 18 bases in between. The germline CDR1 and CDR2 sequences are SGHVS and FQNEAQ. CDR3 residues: CASSSSWGESPYNEQFF. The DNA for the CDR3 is TGTGCCAGCAGCTCTAGTTGGGGGGAGTCTCCCTACAATGAGCAGTTCTTC.

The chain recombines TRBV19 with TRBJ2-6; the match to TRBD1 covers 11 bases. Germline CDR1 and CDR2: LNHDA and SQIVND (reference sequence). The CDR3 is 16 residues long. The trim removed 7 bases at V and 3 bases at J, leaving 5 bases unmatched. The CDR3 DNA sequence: TGTGCCAGTACCGGGACAGGGGGTTTTGGGGCCAACGTCCTGACTTTC. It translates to CASTGTGGFGANVLTF. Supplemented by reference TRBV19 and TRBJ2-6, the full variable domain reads DGGITQSPKYLFRKEGQNVTLSCEQNLNHDAMYWYRQDPGQGLRLIYYSQIVNDFQKGDIAEGYSVSREKKESFPLTVTSAQKNPTAFYLCASTGTGGFGANVLTFGAGSRLTVL.

The CDR3 loop reads CASSPSSGANVLTF. CDR3 bases: TGTGCCAGTAGCCCTAGCTCTGGGGCCAACGTCCTGACTTTC. This chain uses TRBV19 with TRBJ2-6; D unclear. The CDR3 length is 14 residues. Germline CDR1 is LNHDA and CDR2 is SQIVND (reference sequence). Trimming took off 6 bases at V and 0 bases at J, with 6 bases between the two ends.